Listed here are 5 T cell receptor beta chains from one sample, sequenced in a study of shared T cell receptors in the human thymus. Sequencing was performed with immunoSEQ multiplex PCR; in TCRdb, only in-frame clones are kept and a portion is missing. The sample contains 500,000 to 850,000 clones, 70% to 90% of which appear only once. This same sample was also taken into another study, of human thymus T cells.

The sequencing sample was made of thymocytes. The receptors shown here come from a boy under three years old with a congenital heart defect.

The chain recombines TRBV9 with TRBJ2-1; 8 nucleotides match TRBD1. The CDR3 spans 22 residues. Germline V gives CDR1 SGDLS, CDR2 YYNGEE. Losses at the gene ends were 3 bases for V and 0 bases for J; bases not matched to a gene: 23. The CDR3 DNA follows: TGTGCCAGCAGCGAGCACCAGCCCAGCAGGGGGCTTCCTCCGAGCTCCTACAATGAGCAGTTCTTC. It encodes CASSEHQPSRGLPPSSYNEQFF.

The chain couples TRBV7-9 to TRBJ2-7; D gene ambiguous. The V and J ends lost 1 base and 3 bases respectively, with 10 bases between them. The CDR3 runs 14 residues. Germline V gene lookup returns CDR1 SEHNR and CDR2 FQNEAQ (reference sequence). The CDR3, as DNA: TGTGCCAGCAGCTTAGACCCGCACGGCTACGAGCAGTACTTC. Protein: CASSLDPHGYEQYF.

The CDR3 DNA sequence: TGCGCCAGCAGCCAAGGGGACAGGGCCTTTTACGAGCAGTACTTC. This gives the protein CASSQGDRAFYEQYF. The chain uses TRBV4-1 and TRBJ2-7; 9 bases line up with TRBD1. Germline V gene sequence: CDR1 MGHRA, CDR2 YSYEKL. CDR3 size: 15 residues. With V trimmed by 1 base and J by 4 bases, 5 bases remained unmatched.

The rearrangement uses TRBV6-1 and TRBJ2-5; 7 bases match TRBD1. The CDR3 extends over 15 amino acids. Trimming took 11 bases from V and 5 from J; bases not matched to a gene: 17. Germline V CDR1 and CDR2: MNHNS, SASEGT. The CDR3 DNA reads TGTGCCTTTAAATCCGGGACAGCGAAAGGCGAGACCCAGTACTTC. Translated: CAFKSGTAKGETQYF.

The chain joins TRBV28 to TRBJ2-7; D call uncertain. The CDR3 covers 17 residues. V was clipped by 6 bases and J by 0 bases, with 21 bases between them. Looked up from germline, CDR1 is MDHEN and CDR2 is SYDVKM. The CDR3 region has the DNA TGTGCCAGCAGCTTTTCACTAATCGACTCGAGCTCCTACGAGCAGTACTTC. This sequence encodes CASSFSLIDSSSYEQYF.